This T cell receptor (beta chain) is from a study of CD8 T cell repertoires and HIV-1 epitope variants. Trimming took off 5 bases at V and 5 bases at J, with 23 bases between the two ends. In germline, CDR1 is SGHDT, CDR2 YYEEEE. This CDR3 comprises 17 residues. As regards this clone: The target antigen is unknown.

Here immunoSEQ multiplex PCR was the method, and the copy in TCRdb shows in-frame clones only, minus some. The sample yields several thousand clones, 66% seen once. The sequenced sample consisted of cultured CD8+ T cells derived from PBMCs. This receptor was obtained from a male donor with HIV. The rearrangement joins TRBV5-6 to TRBJ1-5; D is undetermined. Written as DNA, the CDR3 is TGTGCCAGCAGTCTCCAGGCTGAGTGGTCATCACATCAGCCCCAGCATTTT. This encodes CASSLQAEWSSHQPQHF.